This TCR beta chain was documented in a study of T cell repertoires in cytomegalovirus infection. Overall study findings and caveats: The ex vivo response was dominated by HLA-C-restricted CMV-specific TCR beta clonotypes.

Using its own MiXCR run on the reads, TCRdb lists one record per CDR3 protein. This table holds 350,000 to 500,000 distinct CDR3 sequences, approximately 31% found once. This clonotype was counted only a few times. What it binds is unknown. The TCR sequence derives from a human donor in good health (CMV status not recorded). Some clones in this sample may be carry-over from other donors' samples. Material for sequencing was PBMCs.

DNA for the CDR3: TGTGCCAGCAGTTTAGCGCTTGGGGTAGGGGAGGAAAAACTGTTTTTT. It codes for CASSLALGVGEEKLFF. This chain joins TRBV12-3 or TRBV12-4 and TRBJ1-4; possibly TRBD1 for D (5 bases). The CDR3 has 16 residues. V lost 0 bases, J lost 8 bases, and 16 bases lay in between.